This T cell receptor beta chain was captured in a study of cytomegalovirus exposure and HLA in healthy donors. Germline V gene sequence: CDR1 SEHNR, CDR2 FQNEAQ (reference sequence). The CDR3 sequence is 14 residues long. Trimming at V came to 4 bases and at J to 2 bases, leaving 3 bases not matched to a gene. Primers: 60 Vbeta forward and 13 Jbeta reverse. The method was immunoSEQ multiplex PCR; TCRdb's version includes in-frame clones alone and lacks a portion of them. The repertoire holds 100,000 to 150,000 clones, under 12% seen once, with roughly 4.6% in the top ten. This sequence joins TRBV7-9 and TRBJ2-7, with 9 positions matching TRBD2. The source is a woman aged 18-30 years in good health and CMV-seropositive. What was sequenced was PBMCs. CDR3 sequence: CASSSAGGTYEQYF. The DNA of the CDR3 is TGTGCCAGCAGCTCAGCGGGAGGAACCTACGAGCAGTACTTC.